A selection of T cell receptor beta chains follows, all from one sample in a study of T-cell reconstitution after alpha-beta-depleted transplantation in children. TCRdb re-derived calls from the PCR reads in MiXCR, one entry per CDR3 protein. The sample lists roughly 790,000 distinct CDR3 sequences, approximately 15% occurring once. This sample comprised PBMCs, mostly from graft donor cells, obtained 360 days after TCRalphabeta/CD19-depleted stem cell transplant. The receptors derive from a male patient aged 10 to 17 who had a stem cell transplant for acute lymphoblastic leukemia, so the T cells may come from the graft donor. Each CDR3 is given with its conserved first and last residue. A D gene is named only where the DNA matches it firmly. Only part of the rows carry a size: once, few, many, or a class if the clone is expanded.

v_call: TRBV25-1
d_call: TRBD1
j_call: TRBJ2-7
clone_size: few
cdr3_nt: TGTGCCAGCAGTGAAAGACAGGGGGACTCCTACGAGCAGTACTTC
cdr3_aa: CASSERQGDSYEQYF

v_call: TRBV27
d_call: .
j_call: TRBJ2-1
clone_size: .
cdr3_nt: TGTGCCAGCAGTCCCCGCGGCGGGATTTACTACAATGAGCAGTTCTTC
cdr3_aa: CASSPRGGIYYNEQFF

v_call: TRBV6-5
d_call: TRBD2
j_call: TRBJ2-1
clone_size: .
cdr3_nt: TGTGCCTCAGCGTGGCTAGCGGGAGGCGATGAGCAGTTCTTC
cdr3_aa: CASAWLAGGDEQFF

v_call: TRBV13
d_call: TRBD1
j_call: TRBJ2-1
clone_size: .
cdr3_nt: TGTGCCAGCAGCCAGCGACAGGGTCGGGTACTCTTC
cdr3_aa: CASSQRQGRVLF

v_call: TRBV9
d_call: .
j_call: TRBJ2-7
clone_size: .
cdr3_nt: TGTGCCAGCAGCGTAGTGGACCCGGGGGAGCAGTACTTC
cdr3_aa: CASSVVDPGEQYF

v_call: TRBV5-1
d_call: .
j_call: TRBJ2-1
clone_size: .
cdr3_nt: TGCGCCAGCACCCTTGAGGGGGGGTCCTACAATGAGCAGTTCTTC
cdr3_aa: CASTLEGGSYNEQFF

v_call: TRBV27
d_call: TRBD2
j_call: TRBJ2-2
clone_size: few
cdr3_nt: TGTGCCAGCACGGCGGGAGTGGGGACCGGGGAGCTGTTTTTT
cdr3_aa: CASTAGVGTGELFF

v_call: TRBV5-1
d_call: .
j_call: TRBJ2-7
clone_size: few
cdr3_nt: TGCGCCAGCAGCTTGAATCGCGCCCCCTACGAGCAGTACTTC
cdr3_aa: CASSLNRAPYEQYF

v_call: TRBV27
d_call: TRBD1
j_call: TRBJ1-1
clone_size: .
cdr3_nt: TGTGCCAGCCGGGACAGAAGTACTTTGAACACTGAAGCTTTCTTT
cdr3_aa: CASRDRSTLNTEAFF

v_call: TRBV11-2
d_call: TRBD2
j_call: TRBJ2-3
clone_size: .
cdr3_nt: TGTGCCAGCAGCTTTTCCCGCACTAGCGGGAGGGCCACAGATACGCAGTATTTT
cdr3_aa: CASSFSRTSGRATDTQYF

v_call: TRBV6-5
d_call: .
j_call: TRBJ1-4
clone_size: .
cdr3_nt: TGTGCCAGCAGTTACGAACGTACTAATGAAAAACTGTTTTTT
cdr3_aa: CASSYERTNEKLFF

v_call: TRBV7-2
d_call: .
j_call: TRBJ1-2
clone_size: .
cdr3_nt: TGTGCCAGCAGGGCCTCGGGGGTGGTAGGCTACACCTTC
cdr3_aa: CASRASGVVGYTF

v_call: TRBV12-3/TRBV12-4
d_call: .
j_call: TRBJ1-6
clone_size: few
cdr3_nt: TGTGCCAGCAGTTTCGTGGAGGGAATCACCCTCCACTTT
cdr3_aa: CASSFVEGITLHF

v_call: TRBV6-2/TRBV6-3
d_call: .
j_call: TRBJ2-3
clone_size: few
cdr3_nt: TGTGCCAGCAGCAACCCGTTGAGGGAGGGCACAGATACGCAGTATTTT
cdr3_aa: CASSNPLREGTDTQYF

v_call: TRBV12-3/TRBV12-4
d_call: .
j_call: TRBJ1-2
clone_size: .
cdr3_nt: TGTGCCAGCAGTCTTACAGAGAATGGCTACACCTTC
cdr3_aa: CASSLTENGYTF

v_call: TRBV15
d_call: TRBD2
j_call: TRBJ2-7
clone_size: .
cdr3_nt: TGTGCCACCAGCAGAGGCCCATCGGGGACTAGCGGCGAGCAGTACTTC
cdr3_aa: CATSRGPSGTSGEQYF

v_call: TRBV20-1
d_call: .
j_call: TRBJ2-3
clone_size: .
cdr3_nt: TGCAGTGCTAGGGCCTTGGGAGATACGCAGTATTTT
cdr3_aa: CSARALGDTQYF

v_call: TRBV24-1
d_call: .
j_call: TRBJ1-4
clone_size: many
cdr3_nt: TGTGCCACCAGTGATTTTAATCCGGGTTGTGAAAAACTGTTTTTT
cdr3_aa: CATSDFNPGCEKLFF

v_call: TRBV5-1
d_call: TRBD2
j_call: TRBJ2-3
clone_size: .
cdr3_nt: TGCGCCAGCAGCTTGGTTGTGTGGACTAGCGGAAAACCCGATACGCAGTATTTT
cdr3_aa: CASSLVVWTSGKPDTQYF

v_call: TRBV5-1
d_call: .
j_call: TRBJ1-3
clone_size: .
cdr3_nt: TGCGCCAGCAGCTCGGCCACTGACAGCATCTCTGGAAACACCATATATTTT
cdr3_aa: CASSSATDSISGNTIYF

v_call: TRBV5-1
d_call: .
j_call: TRBJ2-2
clone_size: many
cdr3_nt: TGCGCCAGCACCTCGAACACCGGGGAGCTGTTTTTT
cdr3_aa: CASTSNTGELFF

v_call: TRBV7-6
d_call: TRBD2
j_call: TRBJ2-3
clone_size: .
cdr3_nt: TGTGCCAGCAGCTTAGTTGGGCCTCGGACTAGCGGGCACACAGATACGCAGTATTTT
cdr3_aa: CASSLVGPRTSGHTDTQYF

v_call: TRBV19
d_call: .
j_call: TRBJ1-3
clone_size: .
cdr3_nt: TGTGCCAGTAGTATAGAAGTTACTGGAAACACCATATATTTT
cdr3_aa: CASSIEVTGNTIYF

v_call: TRBV15
d_call: TRBD2
j_call: TRBJ2-7
clone_size: few
cdr3_nt: TGTGCCACCAGCAGGAATTGGCTAGCGGGAGGCAACCCCTATTTC
cdr3_aa: CATSRNWLAGGNPYF

v_call: TRBV24-1
d_call: .
j_call: TRBJ2-7
clone_size: many
cdr3_nt: TGTGCCACCAGTGACTCGGACTCACCGAACTACGAGCAGTACTTC
cdr3_aa: CATSDSDSPNYEQYF

v_call: TRBV11-2
d_call: TRBD2
j_call: TRBJ2-3
clone_size: few
cdr3_nt: TGTGCCAGCAGCTTAGTTACTAGCGGGAGGTCTAGCACAGATACGCAGTATTTT
cdr3_aa: CASSLVTSGRSSTDTQYF

v_call: TRBV4-1
d_call: .
j_call: TRBJ2-3
clone_size: few
cdr3_nt: TGCGCCAGCAGCCAAGGGACATTAGGCGGTTCACATCGGGATACGCAGTATTTT
cdr3_aa: CASSQGTLGGSHRDTQYF

v_call: TRBV11-2
d_call: .
j_call: TRBJ2-7
clone_size: .
cdr3_nt: TGTGCCAGCAGCTCTTTAGGGATGGGGTCTGGGGAGCAGTACTTC
cdr3_aa: CASSSLGMGSGEQYF

v_call: TRBV5-1
d_call: TRBD1
j_call: TRBJ2-1
clone_size: .
cdr3_nt: TGCGCCAGCTACCGGGACAGGGGAGTGTACCCCTACAATGAGCAGTTCTTC
cdr3_aa: CASYRDRGVYPYNEQFF

v_call: TRBV5-1
d_call: TRBD2
j_call: TRBJ2-7
clone_size: .
cdr3_nt: TGCGCCAGCAGCCCGCGTGGTAGCGGGAAGGGCTCCTACGAGCAGTACTTC
cdr3_aa: CASSPRGSGKGSYEQYF

v_call: TRBV12-3/TRBV12-4
d_call: TRBD2
j_call: TRBJ2-1
clone_size: few
cdr3_nt: TGTGCCAGCACCTTAAGCCTGCTAGCGGGAGTAGGGGGAAACAATGAGCAGTTCTTC
cdr3_aa: CASTLSLLAGVGGNNEQFF

v_call: TRBV20-1
d_call: .
j_call: TRBJ2-1
clone_size: .
cdr3_nt: TGCAGTGCTAAGGACGGAGCCTACAATGAGCAGTTCTTC
cdr3_aa: CSAKDGAYNEQFF

v_call: TRBV4-2
d_call: TRBD2
j_call: TRBJ2-5
clone_size: few
cdr3_nt: TGTGCCAGCAGCCCCCCATCGGGGGGCCAAGAGACCCAGTACTTC
cdr3_aa: CASSPPSGGQETQYF

v_call: TRBV5-5
d_call: .
j_call: TRBJ1-2
clone_size: few
cdr3_nt: TGTGCCAGCAGCCTCATCAGTGCAGGGAACTATGGCTACACCTTC
cdr3_aa: CASSLISAGNYGYTF

v_call: TRBV25-1
d_call: TRBD1
j_call: TRBJ2-4
clone_size: few
cdr3_nt: TGTGCCAGCAGTGAAGGGAGAGGGGGACAGTTAGCCAAAAACATTCAGTACTTC
cdr3_aa: CASSEGRGGQLAKNIQYF